This T cell receptor (beta chain) was recorded in a study of cytomegalovirus exposure and HLA in healthy donors (TCRdb year 2017). Broadly, across the study: An earlier analysis of about 530 of the donors reported roughly 300 Gb of sequence data and 95 million to 140 million unique TCR beta sequences obtained from approximately 180 million T cells. An early release covering 500 to 750 HLA-typed donors comprised 250 to 350 gigabases of sequencing data and around 86 million unique TCR sequences. The genetic ancestry cluster associated with self-reported Caucasian donors included 70% to 85% of the 300 to 450 genotyped donors. The study aimed to test whether cataloging public T cell receptors could reveal signatures of past pathogen exposure. The study used immunosequencing to profile the T cell repertoires of 670 or so subjects and linked those repertoires to cytomegalovirus serostatus. Besides the first cohort of approximately 710 subjects, a separate validation cohort made up of over 100 different subjects was used. High-throughput TCR immunosequencing, statistical association of individual TCRs with disease status, and machine learning were combined to predict cytomegalovirus infection status. To study patterns of TCR occurrence, a later analysis re-analyzed previously published TCR beta repertoires from more than 550 donors and added high-resolution HLA genotyping. Rather than drawing on any new phenotypic data, the later analysis identified candidate immune exposures from TCR beta sequences and the way those sequences occurred across donors. An earlier analysis of 587 of the donors applied high-throughput TCR beta sequencing to assess whether each TCR beta V gene segment acted as functional or pseudogenic. Donor age, sex, ethnicity and CMV serostatus were compiled together with the repertoire data. Genome-wide SNP genotypes for about 65% of the roughly 670 donors were used in a later genetic analysis, which treated that subset as a discovery cohort. All discovery cohort repertoires had been generated on a single sequencing platform. Both class I and class II loci were covered by HLA typing, at four-digit resolution. The number of typed donors differed by locus: 629-630 for A, B, C, DRB1 and DQB1; approximately 540 for DQA1; roughly 600 for DPA1; and 450 to 480 for DPB1. Four to six DR-DQ haplotypes were handled as single units for association and clustering, since linkage in the cohort was strong. Among some 410 genotyped donors of the cohort, an average of approximately 230,000 unique TCR beta nucleotide sequences were sequenced per donor, around a sixth of them non-productive.

From cysteine to phenylalanine, the CDR3 is 15 amino acids long. Here the CDR3 DNA is all that survives: 45 bases in frame from base 1. Looking up the germline V gene yields CDR1 MGHDK and CDR2 SYGVNS. The library was made by the immunoSEQ multiplex PCR assay. For the multiplex PCR, a mixture combining 60 forward primers for TCR Vbeta segments and 13 reverse primers for TCR Jbeta segments was used. The CDR3 region of rearranged TCR beta genes was amplified from genomic DNA with a multiplex PCR assay. On the Illumina HiSeq System, the amplified TCR beta libraries were sequenced as 87-base-pair reads. In the source study's methods: A later analysis counted tens of millions of unique TCR beta chains across the 550 to 750 repertoires, and roughly 10 million of these chains were shared by at least two donors. Raw reads were error-corrected and collapsed into unique sequences with a nearest-neighbor algorithm that merged closely related sequences to remove PCR and sequencing errors. Alignment of CDR3 sequences to IMGT reference sequences was used to assign V, D and J gene segments. For a sequence to be retained, a match of at least six nucleotides was required to both a V gene segment and a J gene segment. Rearrangements were called productive when the CDR3 lacked stop codons and stayed in frame with V and J; all others were non-productive. Following IMGT convention, CDR3 was defined as the stretch from the second conserved V-encoded cysteine to the conserved J-encoded phenylalanine. Sequences without an unambiguous match to a single V gene segment were excluded from the earlier analysis of about 600 of the donors. An earlier analysis of 587 of the donors called V segments functional above 56.7% productive rearrangements and segregating when the between-donor standard deviation exceeded 5%. A statistical classification framework was developed to diagnose cytomegalovirus status using the catalog of TCR beta chain sequences. In a later analysis, V and J genes were assigned by comparing TCR nucleotide sequences against IMGT/GENE-DB human TR gene sequences. Using the TCRdist pipeline, a later analysis assigned CDR3 sequences along with most-parsimonious VDJ recombination scenarios. A later analysis defined each TCR beta chain by its CDR3 amino acid sequence plus V-gene family, and excluded reads lacking a unique V-gene family. In a later analysis, fewer than 600 highly shared, low-generation-probability nucleotide sequences were removed to address suspected cross-contamination and a sequencing artifact. A later analysis calculated a clonal expansion index for each public chain from normalized within-repertoire ranks of inferred template counts. Generation probabilities in a later analysis came from a VDJ recombination model fitted to out-of-frame rearrangements, and those results were checked against IGoR. A later analysis scored TCR-TCR, TCR-HLA and TCR-CMV co-occurrence with hypergeometric tests, applying a repertoire-size bias correction to TCR pairs. In a later analysis, false discovery rates were estimated by permuting HLA or CMV assignments 20 times. A later analysis grouped co-occurring TCRs with DBSCAN, adding TCRdist sequence similarity when clustering within HLA-allele-positive subsets. Repertoires with fewer than 30,000 or more than 120,000 public chains were left out of co-occurrence clustering, as were five repertoires with anomalous nucleotide sharing. In TCRdb, the immuneACCESS table is reduced to in-frame sequences with V and J assigned. These tables do not hold every clone; where another copy was compared, an unresolved V gene accounts for under half, and the others remain unexplained. V and J calls and clone size are as listed in that table; D and trimming were resolved from the DNA. The sample includes approximately 140,000 clones, with about four fifths observed a single time. Approximately 1.2% of the sample is taken by the ten largest.

Turning to this clone: It lacks a known antigen. No base-level quality is on record; no much larger clone is a single base apart.

The cohort was made up of 666 healthy bone marrow donors. All cohort members were sampled while nominally healthy, although unrecorded immune exposures were likely present. The donor tested CMV seropositive and was one of the 289 seropositive cohort members. A peripheral blood sample was provided by each donor, and peripheral blood mononuclear cells were used for TCR beta sequencing. The Qiagen DNeasy Blood Extraction Kit was used to extract genomic DNA from the blood cell samples. The paper's findings and limits, for the study overall: In vitro tests confirmed that three of the cytomegalovirus-associated TCR beta chains recognize cytomegalovirus antigens. A later genetic analysis associated a missense DCLRE1C variant with V-gene and J-gene trimming of TCR beta chains, and an independent cohort replicated the association. Correlated functional status among segregating V segments might be attributable to linkage disequilibrium, but an unknown experimental factor could not be ruled out. Because counts were too low, roughly 16 rarely observed V segments, including chromosome 9 orphons, were left out of the earlier analysis of a few hundred of the donors. Compared with the roughly 710-donor mean, donors in an Asian-associated ancestry cluster had fewer N-insertions in productive TCRs, according to a later genetic analysis. A further reported finding was that TCR beta sequences accurately predicted the HLA-A and HLA-B alleles for most subjects in the first cohort. Sequencing depth was assumed to be roughly uniform across donors in the presence/absence analyses, though that assumption may not hold. In a later analysis, HLA-associated TCR beta chains were found to be more clonally expanded and to have lower generation probabilities than equally common non-associated chains. The classifier was reported to diagnose cytomegalovirus status with high specificity and sensitivity in both the original and validation cohorts. HLA typing was unavailable for some donors at each locus, so association tests used only the typed subset. A later analysis found that most CMV-associated TCR beta chains appeared HLA-restricted, with HLA associations seemingly driven largely by CMV exposure. A total of around 150 TCR beta chains were listed by the study as associated with cytomegalovirus. A cluster of highly shared sequence variants was judged likely to represent a technical artifact of the sequencing pipeline. Strong co-occurrence of HLA alleles, especially DR and DQ, made assigning TCR associations to individual alleles difficult. While some public TCRs were present in many individuals, most TCR sequences turned up only very rarely across donors. In this cohort, only TCR beta chains were sequenced, and detectable features were limited by the absence of alpha or paired-chain data. The authors suggested that the approach could potentially be extended to other disease states and immunological phenotypes. In a later analysis, the rate of TCR association differed among HLA loci, with DRB1 alleles having the most associated TCRs and HLA-C alleles having the fewest. CMV serostatus was the only immune exposure information available for the cohort. Because the 87-base-pair reads could not distinguish some IMGT-functional V segments, including TRBV6-2 and TRBV6-3, those segments were excluded. A later analysis reported that several top co-occurrence clusters appeared linked to parvovirus B19, influenza, CMV and Epstein-Barr virus. In an earlier analysis of about 600 of the donors, most TCR beta V segments appeared in productive rearrangements about 90% or about 30% of the time, broadly matching IMGT annotations. In a later analysis, 15,000 to 20,000 TCR beta sequences were associated with specific HLA alleles at a false discovery rate of 0.05.

The sequenced sample consisted of PBMCs. This receptor was taken from a male donor in good health and CMV-seropositive. The chain employs TRBV25-1 and TRBJ2-5; no D gene is confidently identified. Near its end, the DNA agrees better with TRBJ2-7, so the J call may be wrong. The nucleotides are TGTGCCAGCAGTGACGGTCTCGGTTCTTCTTACGAGCAGTACTTC. Its product reads: CASSDGLGSSYEQYF.